This T cell receptor (beta chain) was sequenced for a study of blood T cell repertoires in COVID-19 (dated by TCRdb to about 2020). Concerning the study at large: Samples from collaborators originated in the United States, Italy and Spain and spanned both the acute and convalescent phases of COVID-19. The material from the prospective study consisted of cDNA or gDNA derived from T cells, B-cell-depleted T cells, or PBMCs. Subjects who had been exposed to COVID-19, were actively infected with it, or had recovered from it provided the deeply sampled blood TCRbeta repertoires that made up the dataset. The repertoires were released in a freely available public database intended as a resource for research on the immune response to SARS-CoV-2. Samples came from the ongoing ImmuneRACE study (first 160 participants) plus 1,254 subjects from 6 global collaborators. Nearly every sample came with metadata listing a de-identified subject ID, COVID-19 status, age in years and sex. Where HLA class I and class II types were available, the types were taken from metadata supplied by the sample provider, not from assay-based typing. Overall results and qualifications from the work: The quantity of clinical and demographic metadata differed by source and by participant and was supplied without curation.

Enrolling through a virtual design, the prospective study's participants ranged in age from roughly 18 to 90 years and lived across 24 United States geographic areas. To assign participants to cohorts, the prospective study relied on clinical history that participants themselves reported in a screening survey and a study questionnaire. Exposed participants had been in contact, within 2 weeks of entering the study, with a person who had a PCR-confirmed or clinician-diagnosed case of COVID-19. In the prospective study, mobile phlebotomists collected whole blood, serum and a nasopharyngeal or oropharyngeal swab from each participant. Participants in the prospective study had the option to provide additional blood draws and questionnaires over an approximately two-month period. Prospective study blood samples were shipped either frozen or at room temperature before DNA extraction. A note on this clone: This receptor's antigen is unknown. The sample holds no much larger clone one base away, and base qualities are not on file.

TCRbeta CDR3 regions were amplified from genomic DNA by means of the immunoSEQ Assay, a bias-controlled multiplex PCR. Per the authors' processing: Nucleated cell counts per sample were estimated from amplification of reference gene primers within the assay. To quantify the absolute abundance of each unique TCRbeta CDR3 rearrangement, sequence reads were collapsed and filtered. For each sample, productive Simpson clonality was calculated by taking the square root of Simpson's diversity index across productive rearrangements. The clones in this table, taken by TCRdb from immuneACCESS, are in-frame only. Not every clone is retained; where verified, under half of the shortfall comes from an unresolved V gene, and the cause of the rest is unknown. That table is the source of V, J and clone size, and D and trimming were worked out from the DNA. The sample yields around 250,000 clones; approximately 89% were counted once. Together, the top ten hold around 3.1% of the sample.

CDR1 and CDR2 (ENHRY, SYGVKD) derive from the germline V gene. The cysteine opens and the valine closes a CDR3 of 14 amino acids. Only the CDR3 part of the read is kept: 42 bases, read in frame from the first base. The junction shows trimming of 5 bases on V and 3 bases on J, and the gene matches do not reach 4 bases of it. The V and J genes are TRBV10-3 and TRBJ2-7; 10 bases in the junction line up with TRBD1. Sequences were obtained from PBMCs or T cells enriched from blood (not recorded which). This clonotype was sampled from a woman aged 40 to 55 who had been exposed to COVID-19. The CDR3 has the sequence CAISHGDRGYEQYV. The sequenced DNA: TGTGCCATCAGTCACGGGGACAGGGGCTACGAGCAGTACGTC.